Sequencing of this T cell receptor beta chain was carried out in a study of T cell repertoires in cytomegalovirus infection. About the research overall: Recently identified HLA-C-restricted CMV epitopes were used, and well-studied HLA-B-restricted CMV epitopes were used as well.

From germline, CDR1 is SEHNR and CDR2 FQNEAQ (reference sequence). The length of the CDR3 is 16 residues. The V and J ends lost 5 bases and 4 bases, in that order; junction bases with no gene match: 10. Via MiXCR, TCRdb re-called the reads, giving one row per CDR3 protein. This table holds approximately 1,000,000 distinct CDR3 sequences, roughly 31% found once. This clonotype appeared a few times. Its specificity is not known. The specimen comprised cultured CD8+ T cells from PBMCs, sampled from culture after CMV antigen stimulation. The clonotype originates from a human donor in good health (CMV status not recorded). Some clones in this sample may be carry-over from other donors' samples. V is TRBV7-9 and J is TRBJ2-1; 8 bases line up with TRBD2. CDR3 bases: TGTGCCAGCAGCCACAGGTTGCGGGGGGTTTACAATGAGCAGTTCTTC. This translates into CASSHRLRGVYNEQFF.